This T cell receptor beta chain was found in a study of T cell responses to AZD1222 COVID-19 vaccine. General observations from the study: Spike-specific TCR breadth rose after two AZD1222 doses, and depth rose as well. Sampling captured repertoires only after the peak T cell response. Among AZD1222 vaccinees, only five or six were seropositive at baseline. Distributed over spike, vaccine-associated CD4 TCRs predominated at 160-218 and 743-854.

Germline assignment: CDR1 MNHEY and CDR2 SMNVEV (reference sequence). This CDR3 spans 14 amino acids. Trimming left V 2 bases short and J 8 bases short, with 12 bases between. A remark on this clone: What it binds is unknown.

Measured with immunoSEQ multiplex PCR; TCRdb has only the in-frame clones, and not every one. This sample has 90,000 to 120,000 clones, with 91% found just once. The receptor was derived from an adult in good health. The material sequenced was peripheral blood, taken on day 0 of AZD1222 vaccination. The chain combines TRBV27 with TRBJ1-4; D gene uncertain. CDR3 loop: CASSLVVGGEKLFF. The DNA for the CDR3 is TGTGCCAGCAGTTTAGTGGTGGGAGGCGAAAAACTGTTTTTT. Together with reference TRBV27 and TRBJ1-4, the CDR3 gives the full variable domain: EAQVTQNPRYLITVTGKKLTVTCSQNMNHEYMSWYRQDPGLGLRQIYYSMNVEVTDKGDVPEGYKVSRKEKRNFPLILESPSPNQTSLYFCASSLVVGGEKLFFGSGTQLSVL.